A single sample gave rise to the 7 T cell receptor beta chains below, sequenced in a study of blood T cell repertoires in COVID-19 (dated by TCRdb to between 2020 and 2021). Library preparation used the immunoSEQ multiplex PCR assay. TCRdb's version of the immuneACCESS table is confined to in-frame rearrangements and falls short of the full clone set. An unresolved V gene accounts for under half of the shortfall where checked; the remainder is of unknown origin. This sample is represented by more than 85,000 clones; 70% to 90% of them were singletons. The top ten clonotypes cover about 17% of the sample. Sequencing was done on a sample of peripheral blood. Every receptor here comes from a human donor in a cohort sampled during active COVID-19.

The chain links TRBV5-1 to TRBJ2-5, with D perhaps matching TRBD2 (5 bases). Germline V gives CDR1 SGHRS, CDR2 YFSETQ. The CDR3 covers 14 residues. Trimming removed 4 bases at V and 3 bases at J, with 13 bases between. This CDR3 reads CASSAGLEKETQYF. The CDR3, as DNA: TGCGCCAGCAGCGCCGGACTGGAAAAAGAGACCCAGTACTTC.

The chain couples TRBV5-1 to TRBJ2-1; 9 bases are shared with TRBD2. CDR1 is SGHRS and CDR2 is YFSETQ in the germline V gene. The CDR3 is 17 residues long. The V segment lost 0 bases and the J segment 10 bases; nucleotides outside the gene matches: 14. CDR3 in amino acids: CASSLAPYRGGAQEQFF. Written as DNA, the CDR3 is TGCGCCAGCAGCTTGGCCCCCTACCGCGGGGGGGCCCAGGAGCAGTTCTTC.

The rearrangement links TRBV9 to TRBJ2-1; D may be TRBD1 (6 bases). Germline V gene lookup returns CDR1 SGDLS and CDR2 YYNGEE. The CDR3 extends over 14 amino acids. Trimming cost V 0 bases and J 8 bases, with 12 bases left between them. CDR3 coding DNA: TGTGCCAGCAGCGTAGACAGGGCCTTAGATGAGCAGTTCTTC. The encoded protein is CASSVDRALDEQFF.

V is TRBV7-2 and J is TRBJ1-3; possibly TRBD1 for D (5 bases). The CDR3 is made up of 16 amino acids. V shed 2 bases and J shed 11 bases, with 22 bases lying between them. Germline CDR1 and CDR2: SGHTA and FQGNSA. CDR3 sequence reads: CASSLLRSAGKGPIYF. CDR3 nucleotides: TGTGCCAGCAGCTTACTTAGGAGCGCAGGGAAAGGGCCCATATATTTT.

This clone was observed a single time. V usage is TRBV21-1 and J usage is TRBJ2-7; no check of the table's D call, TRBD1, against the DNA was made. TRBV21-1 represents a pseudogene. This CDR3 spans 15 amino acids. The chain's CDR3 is CASSKVGDNSYEQYF. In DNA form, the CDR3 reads TGTGCCAGCAGCAAAGTAGGGGACAACTCCTACGAGCAGTACTTC.

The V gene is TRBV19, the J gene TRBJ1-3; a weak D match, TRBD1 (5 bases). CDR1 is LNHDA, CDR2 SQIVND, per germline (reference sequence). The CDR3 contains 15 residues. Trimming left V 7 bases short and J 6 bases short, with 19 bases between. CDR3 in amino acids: CASTNQGLRINTIYF. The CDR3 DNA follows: TGTGCCAGTACTAACCAGGGACTGCGAATAAACACCATATATTTT.

The DNA of the CDR3 is TGCGCCAGCAGCTTGGGGGCAGGGGATAATTGGCAGCCCCAGCATTTT. Translating gives CASSLGAGDNWQPQHF. This rearrangement joins TRBV5-1 to TRBJ1-5, with D perhaps matching TRBD1 (6 bases). The CDR3 extends over 16 amino acids. CDR1 SGHRS and CDR2 YFSETQ come from the germline V gene. V was cut by 0 bases and J by 7 bases, with 17 bases left in between. Combining the CDR3 with reference TRBV5-1 and TRBJ1-5 gives the whole variable domain KAGVTQTPRYLIKTRGQQVTLSCSPISGHRSVSWYQQTPGQGLQFLFEYFSETQRNKGNFPGRFSGRQFSNSRSEMNVSTLELGDSALYLCASSLGAGDNWQPQHFGDGTRLSIL.